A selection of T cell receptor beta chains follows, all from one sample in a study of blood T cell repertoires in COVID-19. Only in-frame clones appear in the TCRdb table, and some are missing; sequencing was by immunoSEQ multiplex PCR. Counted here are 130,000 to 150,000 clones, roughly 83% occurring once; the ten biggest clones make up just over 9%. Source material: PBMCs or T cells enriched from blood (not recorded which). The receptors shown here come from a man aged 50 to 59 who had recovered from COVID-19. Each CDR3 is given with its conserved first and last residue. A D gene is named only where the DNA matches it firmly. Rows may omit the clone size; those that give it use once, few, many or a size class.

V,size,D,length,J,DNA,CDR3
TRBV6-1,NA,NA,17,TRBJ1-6,TGTGCCAGCAGTGAAATGGCGCCGGGGGTCAATAATTCACCCCTCCACTTT,CASSEMAPGVNNSPLHF
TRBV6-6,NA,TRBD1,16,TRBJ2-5,TGTGCCAGCAGTTACGCCGAACAGGGGGCCAGGGAGACCCAGTACTTC,CASSYAEQGARETQYF
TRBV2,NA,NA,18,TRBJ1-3,TGTGCCAGCAGTGAATCGGGGAAGGCCGTGTCCTCTGGAAACACCATATATTTT,CASSESGKAVSSGNTIYF
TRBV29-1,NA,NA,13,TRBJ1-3,TGCAGCGTTGAAAAGGCGGCGGGAAACACCATATATTTT,CSVEKAAGNTIYF
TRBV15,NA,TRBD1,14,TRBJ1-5,TGTGCCACCAGGGACAGGACAGGGGATCAGCCCCAGCATTTT,CATRDRTGDQPQHF
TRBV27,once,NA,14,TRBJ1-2,TGTGCCAGCAGCCCAGTTACAGCCCGCTATGGCTACACCTTC,CASSPVTARYGYTF
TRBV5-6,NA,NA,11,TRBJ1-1,TGTGCCAGTACCAGCGGGGCTGAAGCTTTCTTT,CASTSGAEAFF
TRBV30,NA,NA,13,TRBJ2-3,TGTGCCTGGAATTTACTCAGCACAGATACGCAGTATTTT,CAWNLLSTDTQYF
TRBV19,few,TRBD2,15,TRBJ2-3,TGTGCCAGTAGTATCTCGCTAGCGGGGTCAGATACGCAGTATTTT,CASSISLAGSDTQYF
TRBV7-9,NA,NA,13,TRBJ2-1,TGTGCCAGCAGCCTCCTAACAGGCAATGAGCAGTTCTTC,CASSLLTGNEQFF
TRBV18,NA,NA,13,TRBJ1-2,TGTGCCAGCTCACCTTCCCAAACGGGTGGCTACACCTTC,CASSPSQTGGYTF
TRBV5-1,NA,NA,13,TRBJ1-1,TGCGCCAGCAAACCGGAGCGAGGGACTGAAGCTTTCTTT,CASKPERGTEAFF
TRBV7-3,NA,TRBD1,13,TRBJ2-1,TGTGCCAGCAGCGTTGGGACAGCCAATGAGCAGTTCTTC,CASSVGTANEQFF
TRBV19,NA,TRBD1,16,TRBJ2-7,TGTGCCAGTACCCTCGTTTGGGGACAGGGGGCCTACGAGCAGTACTTC,CASTLVWGQGAYEQYF
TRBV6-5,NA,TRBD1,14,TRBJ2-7,TGTGCCAGCAGGGAGGACCGGGACAGCTACGAGCAGTACTTC,CASREDRDSYEQYF
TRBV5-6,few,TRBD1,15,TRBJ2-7,TGTGCCAGCAGCAGAGACGGGACAGGGTACCACGAGCAGTACTTC,CASSRDGTGYHEQYF
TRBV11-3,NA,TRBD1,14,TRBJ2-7,TGTGCCAGCAGCTTAGCGGGACAGCCCTACGAGCAGTACTTC,CASSLAGQPYEQYF
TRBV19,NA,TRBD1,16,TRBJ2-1,TGTGCCAGTAGTCTCTCCTTGAAGGACAGGGCCGGTGAGCAGTTCTTC,CASSLSLKDRAGEQFF
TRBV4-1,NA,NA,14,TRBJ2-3,TGCGCCAGCAGCCAAGATCACAACACAGATACGCAGTATTTT,CASSQDHNTDTQYF
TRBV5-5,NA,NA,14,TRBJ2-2,TGTGCCAGCGGGGCAGAGACCAAGACCGGGGAGCTGTTTTTT,CASGAETKTGELFF
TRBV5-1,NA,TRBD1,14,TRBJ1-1,TGCGCCAGCAGCTTGGTAGGGGGCGGCACTGAAGCTTTCTTT,CASSLVGGGTEAFF
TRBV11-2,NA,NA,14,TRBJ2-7,TGTGCCAGCAGCTTAGTGGGGGCTTCCTACGAGCAGTACTTC,CASSLVGASYEQYF
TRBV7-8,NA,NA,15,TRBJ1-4,TGTGCCAGCATCCTGGACAGCGCAACTAATGAAAAACTGTTTTTT,CASILDSATNEKLFF
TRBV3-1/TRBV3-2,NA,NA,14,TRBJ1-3,TGTGCCAGCAGCCAATCGGGCTCTGGAAACACCATATATTTT,CASSQSGSGNTIYF
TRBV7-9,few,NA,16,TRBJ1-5,TGTGCCAGCAGTTTTAACAGCGGCAGTAGCAATCAGCCCCAGCATTTT,CASSFNSGSSNQPQHF
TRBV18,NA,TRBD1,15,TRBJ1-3,TGTGCCAGCTCACCCGACAGGGTTAACCGAAACACCATATATTTT,CASSPDRVNRNTIYF
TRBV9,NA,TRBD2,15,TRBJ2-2,TGTGCCAGCAGCGCGGGACTAGCCTACACCGGGGAGCTGTTTTTT,CASSAGLAYTGELFF
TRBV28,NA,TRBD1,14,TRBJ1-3,TGTGCCAGCACTCACAGGGGTAACGGAAACACCATATATTTT,CASTHRGNGNTIYF
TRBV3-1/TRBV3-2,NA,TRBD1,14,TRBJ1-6,TGTGCCAGCAGCCAAACAGGGGGAAAGTCACCCCTCCACTTT,CASSQTGGKSPLHF
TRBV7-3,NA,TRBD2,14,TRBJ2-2,TGTGCCAGCTGTACTAGCGGAAACACCGGGGAGCTGTTTTTT,CASCTSGNTGELFF
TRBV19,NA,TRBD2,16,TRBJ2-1,TGTGCCAGTAGTATAGTCGCAGCGGGGGGGTTCAATGAGCAGTTCTTC,CASSIVAAGGFNEQFF
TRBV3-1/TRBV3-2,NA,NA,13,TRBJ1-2,TGTGCCAGCAGCCCCCCCCGTATATATGGCTACACCTTC,CASSPPRIYGYTF
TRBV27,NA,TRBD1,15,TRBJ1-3,TGTGCCAGCAGTAGGACAGGTGCCTCTGGAAACACCATATATTTT,CASSRTGASGNTIYF
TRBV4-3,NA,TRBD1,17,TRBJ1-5,TGCGCCAGCAGCCGCGAAAACAGGGGGCTGAGCAATCAGCCCCAGCATTTT,CASSRENRGLSNQPQHF
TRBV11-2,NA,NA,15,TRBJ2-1,TGTGCCAGCAGCTCCGCGGGCAGCTCCTACAATGAGCAGTTCTTC,CASSSAGSSYNEQFF
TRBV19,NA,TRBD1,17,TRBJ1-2,TGTGCCAGTAGTATAGATCGGAGGGGACAGGGCCCCCTGGGCTACACCTTC,CASSIDRRGQGPLGYTF
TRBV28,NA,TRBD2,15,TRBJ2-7,TGTGCCAGCAGAAGACAGCGGGGGGGCCCCTACGAGCAGTACTTC,CASRRQRGGPYEQYF
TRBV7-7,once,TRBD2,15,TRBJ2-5,TGTGCTAGCAGCCTCATAGCGGGGGGGCGAGAGACCCAGTACTTC,CASSLIAGGRETQYF
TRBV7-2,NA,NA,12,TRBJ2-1,TGTGCCAGCAGATCGACAGACAATGAGCAGTTCTTC,CASRSTDNEQFF
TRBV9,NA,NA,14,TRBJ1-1,TGTGCCAGCAGCGTAGAAGGGGAGAACACTGAAGCTTTCTTT,CASSVEGENTEAFF
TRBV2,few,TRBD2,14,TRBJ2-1,TGTGCCAGCAGTGAAATAGCGGGGGACAATGAGCAGTTCTTC,CASSEIAGDNEQFF
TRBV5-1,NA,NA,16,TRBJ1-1,TGCGCCAGCAGCTTGGGGTGGGGCGGGATCGGCACTGAAGCTTTCTTT,CASSLGWGGIGTEAFF
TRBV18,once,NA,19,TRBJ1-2,TGTGCCAGCTCACTCAACACGCCCGCCGGCAGGGAGGGTAACTATGGCTACACCTTC,CASSLNTPAGREGNYGYTF
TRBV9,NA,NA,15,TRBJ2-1,TGTGCCAGCAGCGTAGAGCCGGGCTCCTACAATGAGCAGTTCTTC,CASSVEPGSYNEQFF
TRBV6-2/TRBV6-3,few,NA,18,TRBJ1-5,TGTGCCAGCAGTTACGCTTTTCGGCTCACAGGGCAAGTTCAGCCCCAGCATTTT,CASSYAFRLTGQVQPQHF
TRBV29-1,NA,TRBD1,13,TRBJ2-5,TGCAGCGTTGAATCGGGACAGGGGGGGACCCAGTACTTC,CSVESGQGGTQYF
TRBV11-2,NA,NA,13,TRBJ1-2,TGTGCCAGCAGCTTAGGGTCAGGAGGGGGCTACACCTTC,CASSLGSGGGYTF
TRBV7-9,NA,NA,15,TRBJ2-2,TGTGCCAGCAGCTTCATGGCGGGGGCGGCCGGGGAGCTGTTTTTT,CASSFMAGAAGELFF
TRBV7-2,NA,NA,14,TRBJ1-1,TGTGCCAGCAGCTTAGGTCGGGGGAATACTGAAGCTTTCTTT,CASSLGRGNTEAFF
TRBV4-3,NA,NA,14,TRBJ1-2,TGCGCCAGCAGCCAAGAGGAGGGGATCTCTGGCTACACCTTC,CASSQEEGISGYTF
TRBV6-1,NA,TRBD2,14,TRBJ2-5,TGTGCCAGCAGTGAATCGGGGGGGCGGGAGACCCAGTACTTC,CASSESGGRETQYF
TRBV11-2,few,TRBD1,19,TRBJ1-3,TGTGCCAGCAGCTCCCCTCCTTCGGACAGGGCAAGGAGAGGAAACACCATATATTTT,CASSSPPSDRARRGNTIYF
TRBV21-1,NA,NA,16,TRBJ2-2,TGTGCCAGCAGCAAAGAAGGAGGGGTCGACACCGGGGAGCTGTTTTTT,CASSKEGGVDTGELFF
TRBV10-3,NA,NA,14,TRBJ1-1,TGTGCCATCAGCGCCGTAATGGCGGACACTGAAGCTTTCTTT,CAISAVMADTEAFF
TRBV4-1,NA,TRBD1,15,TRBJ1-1,TGCGCCAGCAGCCATAGGACAGGGCGAAACACTGAAGCTTTCTTT,CASSHRTGRNTEAFF
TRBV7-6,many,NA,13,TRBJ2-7,TGTGCCAGCAGCTTTAGCAGGGCCTACGAGCAGTACTTC,CASSFSRAYEQYF
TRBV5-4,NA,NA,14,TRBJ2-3,TGTGCCAGCAGCTTGAGCCAGGAGGCAGATACGCAGTATTTT,CASSLSQEADTQYF
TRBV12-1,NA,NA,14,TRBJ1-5,TGTGCCAGCAGCTTTGCCCCGGTGAATCAGCCCCAGCATTTT,CASSFAPVNQPQHF
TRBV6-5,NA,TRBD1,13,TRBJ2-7,TGTGCCAGCAGCCAGGGACAGGGGGGCGAGCAGTACTTC,CASSQGQGGEQYF